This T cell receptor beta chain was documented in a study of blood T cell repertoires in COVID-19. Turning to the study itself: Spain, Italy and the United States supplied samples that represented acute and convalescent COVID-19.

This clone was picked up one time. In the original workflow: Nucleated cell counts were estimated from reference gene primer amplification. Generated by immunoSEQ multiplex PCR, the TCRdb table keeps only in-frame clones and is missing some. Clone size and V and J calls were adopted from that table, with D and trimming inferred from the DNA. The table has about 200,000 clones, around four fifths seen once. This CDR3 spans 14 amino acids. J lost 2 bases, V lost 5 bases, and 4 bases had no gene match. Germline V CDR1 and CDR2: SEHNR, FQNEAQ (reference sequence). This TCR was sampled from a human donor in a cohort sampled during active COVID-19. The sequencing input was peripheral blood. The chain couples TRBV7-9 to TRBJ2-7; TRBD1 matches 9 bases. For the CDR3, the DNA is TGTGCCAGCAGCAGGACAGGGGCCCCCTACGAGCAGTACTTC. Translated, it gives CASSRTGAPYEQYF.